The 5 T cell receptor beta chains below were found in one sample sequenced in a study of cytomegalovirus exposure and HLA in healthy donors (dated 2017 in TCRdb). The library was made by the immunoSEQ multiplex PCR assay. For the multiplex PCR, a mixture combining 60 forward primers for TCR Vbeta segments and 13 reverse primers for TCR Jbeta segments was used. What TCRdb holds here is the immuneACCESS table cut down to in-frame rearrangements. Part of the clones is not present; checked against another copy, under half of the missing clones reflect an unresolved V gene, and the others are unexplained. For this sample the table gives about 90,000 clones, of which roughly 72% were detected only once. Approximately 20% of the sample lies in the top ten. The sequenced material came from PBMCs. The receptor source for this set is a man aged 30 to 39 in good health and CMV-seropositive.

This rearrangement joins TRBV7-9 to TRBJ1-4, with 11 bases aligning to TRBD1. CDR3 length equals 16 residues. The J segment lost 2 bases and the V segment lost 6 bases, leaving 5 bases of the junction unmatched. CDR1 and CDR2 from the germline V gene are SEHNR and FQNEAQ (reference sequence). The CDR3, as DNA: TGTGCCAGCAGGCCGGACAGGGGGCGGACTAATGAAAAACTGTTTTTT. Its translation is CASRPDRGRTNEKLFF.

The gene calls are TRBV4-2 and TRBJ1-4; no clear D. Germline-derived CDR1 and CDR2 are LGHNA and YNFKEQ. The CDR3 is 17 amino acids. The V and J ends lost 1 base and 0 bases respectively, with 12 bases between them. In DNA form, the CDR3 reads TGTGCCAGCAGCCAAGTGGGCCCGGGGACAACTAATGAAAAACTGTTTTTT. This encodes CASSQVGPGTTNEKLFF.

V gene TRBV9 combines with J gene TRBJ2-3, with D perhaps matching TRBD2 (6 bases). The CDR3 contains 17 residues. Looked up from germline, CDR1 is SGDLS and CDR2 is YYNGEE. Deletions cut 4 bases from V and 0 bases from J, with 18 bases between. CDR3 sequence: CASSYVIAEASTDTQYF. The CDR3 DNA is TGTGCCAGCAGCTACGTAATAGCGGAAGCTAGCACAGATACGCAGTATTTT. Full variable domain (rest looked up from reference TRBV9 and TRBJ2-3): DSGVTQTPKHLITATGQRVTLRCSPRSGDLSVYWYQQSLDQGLQFLIQYYNGEERAKGNILERFSAQQFPDLHSELNLSSLELGDSALYFCASSYVIAEASTDTQYFGPGTRLTVL.

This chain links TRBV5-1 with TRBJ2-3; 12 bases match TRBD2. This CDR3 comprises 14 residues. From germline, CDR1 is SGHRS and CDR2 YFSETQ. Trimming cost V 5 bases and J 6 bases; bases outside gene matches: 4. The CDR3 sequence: CASRTGTSGDTQYF. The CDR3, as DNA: TGCGCCAGCAGGACCGGGACTAGCGGGGATACGCAGTATTTT.

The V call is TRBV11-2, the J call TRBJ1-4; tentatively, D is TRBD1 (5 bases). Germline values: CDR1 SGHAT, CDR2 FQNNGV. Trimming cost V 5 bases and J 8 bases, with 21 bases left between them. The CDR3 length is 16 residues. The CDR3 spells CASSPNTGTGGEKLFF. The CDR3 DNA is TGTGCCAGCAGCCCTAATACGGGAACGGGGGGGGAAAAACTGTTTTTT. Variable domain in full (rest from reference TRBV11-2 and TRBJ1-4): EAGVAQSPRYKIIEKRQSVAFWCNPISGHATLYWYQQILGQGPKLLIQFQNNGVVDDSQLPKDRFSAERLKGVDSTLKIQPAKLEDSAVYLCASSPNTGTGGEKLFFGSGTQLSVL.